This passage covers 21 T cell receptor beta chains from one sample sequenced in a study of shared clonotypes between healthy human individuals. Generated by immunoSEQ multiplex PCR, the TCRdb table keeps only in-frame clones and is missing some. This table holds approximately 940,000 clones, roughly 72% found once. Material for sequencing was memory CD4+ T cells sorted from blood. Noted subset: CD45RA-negative fraction. The receptors were sampled from a man between 18 and 35 years old in good health.

As to this clone: Other DNA sequences of this sample code for an identical CDR3. The chain is built from TRBV30 and TRBJ1-2; 11 nucleotides line up with TRBD1. With V trimmed by 0 bases and J by 8 bases, 2 bases remained unmatched. This CDR3 contains 13 residues. Per germline, CDR1 GTSNPN and CDR2 SVGIG (reference sequence). The CDR3 protein is CAWSVGTGGGYTF. The DNA for the CDR3 is TGTGCCTGGAGTGTTGGGACAGGGGGAGGCTACACCTTC.

The V and J genes are TRBV6-5 and TRBJ2-1; TRBD2 matches 7 bases. The CDR3 sequence is 15 residues long. Trimming at V came to 0 bases and at J to 3 bases, leaving 2 bases not matched to a gene. Germline assignment: CDR1 MNHEY and CDR2 SVGAGI. CDR3 sequence reads: CASSYSTGGYNEQFF. The CDR3 DNA reads TGTGCCAGCAGTTACTCTACGGGAGGCTACAATGAGCAGTTCTTC.

The chain links TRBV6-6 to TRBJ2-7; a possible D gene is TRBD1 (7 bases). The V gene lost 6 bases and the J gene lost 9 bases, with 24 bases spanning the gap. Germline V gene data show CDR1 as MNHNY and CDR2 as SVGAGI (reference sequence). The CDR3 has 15 amino acids. CDR3 loop: CASSQIRDSTGGQYF. DNA for the CDR3: TGTGCCAGCAGCCAAATACGGGACAGCACCGGGGGGCAGTACTTC.

This clone is a singleton in its sample. The chain's CDR3 is CASSFTSGEGPQYF. The CDR3 nucleotides read TGTGCCAGCAGTTTTACGAGCGGGGAGGGACCCCAGTACTTC. This chain joins TRBV5-8 and TRBJ2-5; TRBD2 aligns across 7 bases. The V segment lost 5 bases and the J segment 9 bases; nucleotides outside the gene matches: 13. Germline-derived CDR1 and CDR2 are SGHTS and YDEGEE. The CDR3 contains 14 residues. Full variable domain (rest looked up from reference TRBV5-8 and TRBJ2-5): EAGVTQSPTHLIKTRGQQATLRCSPISGHTSVYWYQQALGLGLQFLLWYDEGEERNRGNFPPRFSGRQFPNYSSELNVNALELEDSALYLCASSFTSGEGPQYFGPGTRLLVL.

This clone was detected a few times. This rearrangement joins TRBV5-1 to TRBJ2-2; D unclear. V was pared by 0 bases and J by 3 bases, with 3 bases between. The CDR3 is made up of 13 amino acids. Germline V gene lookup returns CDR1 SGHRS and CDR2 YFSETQ. This CDR3 reads CASSLDYTGELFF. The CDR3 region has the DNA TGCGCCAGCAGCTTGGACTACACCGGGGAGCTGTTTTTT.

V usage is TRBV6-6 and J usage is TRBJ2-5, with TRBD2 identical over 7 bases. The CDR3 is made up of 15 amino acids. CDR1 is MNHNY and CDR2 is SVGAGI in the germline V gene (reference sequence). V was pared by 0 bases and J by 1 base, with 2 bases of the junction left unmatched. In DNA form, the CDR3 reads TGTGCCAGCAGTTACTCAAGCGGGGCCCAAGAGACCCAGTACTTC. It translates to CASSYSSGAQETQYF.

This chain uses TRBV30 with TRBJ2-3; D remains ambiguous. Trimming stripped 0 bases from V and 4 bases from J, with 14 bases between. This CDR3 has 15 amino acids. Germline-derived CDR1 and CDR2 are GTSNPN and SVGIG (reference sequence). The CDR3 nucleotides are TGTGCCTGGAGTGTCATGGGTGGATCGGCAGATACGCAGTATTTT. As protein: CAWSVMGGSADTQYF.

This chain links TRBV7-9 with TRBJ1-1; D might be TRBD1 (5 bases). There are 13 residues in the CDR3. Germline CDR1 SEHNR, CDR2 FQNEAQ (reference sequence). V lost 4 bases and J 4 bases, leaving 10 bases between the germline ends. In nucleotides, the CDR3 is TGTGCCAGCAGCTACACAGGCTTCACTGAAGCTTTCTTT. Translated, it gives CASSYTGFTEAFF.

The table lists this clone with a count of one. This rearrangement joins TRBV7-2 to TRBJ2-1; D gene ambiguous. The CDR3 spans 15 residues. With 8 bases removed from V and 0 bases from J, the gap between germline ends came to 14 bases. Germline V lookup: CDR1 SGHTA, CDR2 FQGNSA. CDR3 sequence: CASLRARSSYNEQFF. DNA for the CDR3: TGTGCCAGCTTAAGGGCCCGGAGCTCCTACAATGAGCAGTTCTTC.

The chain recombines TRBV7-9 with TRBJ1-2; D remains unclear. Germline V gene data show CDR1 as SEHNR and CDR2 as FQNEAQ (reference sequence). CDR3 length equals 13 residues. Between the trimmed V and J ends, which lost 5 bases and 2 bases, there was a span of 9 bases. The CDR3 DNA follows: TGTGCCAGCAGCCAAAGGGAAAACTATGGCTACACCTTC. It is translated as CASSQRENYGYTF.

This rearrangement joins TRBV11-2 to TRBJ2-7; 12 bases agree with TRBD2. Germline CDR1 is SGHAT and CDR2 is FQNNGV. Germline trimming cut 1 base from V and 0 bases from J; bases unmatched to any gene: 7. The CDR3 has 18 residues. The CDR3 is CASSLASRTSGVSYEQYF. CDR3 DNA: TGTGCCAGCAGCTTAGCGTCACGGACTAGCGGGGTCTCCTACGAGCAGTACTTC. The full variable domain, in which reference TRBV11-2 and TRBJ2-7 provide the parts outside the CDR3, is EAGVAQSPRYKIIEKRQSVAFWCNPISGHATLYWYQQILGQGPKLLIQFQNNGVVDDSQLPKDRFSAERLKGVDSTLKIQPAKLEDSAVYLCASSLASRTSGVSYEQYFGPGTRLTVT.

A word on this clone: This sample also contains other DNA sequences that code for the same CDR3. The V call is TRBV19, the J call TRBJ1-5, with TRBD1 identical over 7 bases. CDR1 and CDR2 from the germline V gene are LNHDA and SQIVND (reference sequence). Trimming removed 9 bases from V and 6 bases from J; junction bases left unmatched: 5. The CDR3 is 12 residues long. CDR3 sequence (DNA): TGTGCCAGCTCCGACAGGGTTCAGCCCCAGCATTTT. Translating gives CASSDRVQPQHF.

This chain connects TRBV11-2 to TRBJ2-3, with D unresolved. V shed 5 bases and J shed 0 bases, with 12 bases lying between them. In germline, CDR1 is SGHAT, CDR2 FQNNGV. The CDR3 consists of 15 residues. The CDR3: CASSPATRSTDTQYF. The DNA for the CDR3 is TGTGCCAGCAGCCCAGCGACTCGAAGCACAGATACGCAGTATTTT. The full variable domain, in which reference TRBV11-2 and TRBJ2-3 provide the parts outside the CDR3, is EAGVAQSPRYKIIEKRQSVAFWCNPISGHATLYWYQQILGQGPKLLIQFQNNGVVDDSQLPKDRFSAERLKGVDSTLKIQPAKLEDSAVYLCASSPATRSTDTQYFGPGTRLTVL.

The chain links TRBV10-3 to TRBJ2-1; the D gene is possibly TRBD1 (6 bases). This CDR3 is built from 15 residues. Germline V gives CDR1 ENHRY, CDR2 SYGVKD. The ends were cut back, 6 bases at V and 0 bases at J, with 12 bases in the middle. In nucleotides, the CDR3 is TGTGCCATCAGCGCCACAGGGAGCTCCTACAATGAGCAGTTCTTC. It translates to CAISATGSSYNEQFF.

This clone has more than one count but fewer than ten. The chain is built from TRBV7-6 and TRBJ1-1; D gene uncertain. V lost 1 base, J lost 0 bases, and 12 bases lay in between. In germline, CDR1 is SGHVS, CDR2 FNYEAQ. The CDR3 runs 16 residues. CDR3 residues: CASSLESAKLNTEAFF. Written as DNA, the CDR3 is TGTGCCAGCAGCTTAGAGTCGGCGAAGTTGAACACTGAAGCTTTCTTT. The full variable domain, in which reference TRBV7-6 and TRBJ1-1 provide the parts outside the CDR3, is GAGVSQSPRYKVTKRGQDVALRCDPISGHVSLYWYRQALGQGPEFLTYFNYEAQQDKSGLPNDRFSAERPEGSISTLTIQRTEQRDSAMYRCASSLESAKLNTEAFFGQGTRLTVV.

This clone was picked up one time. This rearrangement joins TRBV28 to TRBJ2-7; D unclear. Germline V gene sequence: CDR1 MDHEN, CDR2 SYDVKM. This CDR3 is built from 13 residues. Trimming pared 8 bases from V and 5 bases from J, leaving 16 bases between. The CDR3 is CASELSPSNEQYF. The CDR3 nucleotides read TGTGCCAGCGAGTTATCTCCTTCCAACGAGCAGTACTTC. The whole variable domain, remainder taken from reference TRBV28 and TRBJ2-7, is DVKVTQSSRYLVKRTGEKVFLECVQDMDHENMFWYRQDPGLGLRLIYFSYDVKMKEKGDIPEGYSVSREKKERFSLILESASTNQTSMYLCASELSPSNEQYFGPGTRLTVT.

On this clone: This may stem from a read error, because a much larger clone lies one nucleotide away. This chain uses TRBV6-5 with TRBJ2-3, with 13 bases that match TRBD2. V trimming: 6 bases; J trimming: 2 bases; junction bases outside the gene matches: 2. The CDR3 loop spans 15 amino acids. Germline V CDR1 and CDR2: MNHEY, SVGAGI. The CDR3 reads CASRGLAGNTDTQYF. CDR3 coding DNA: TGTGCCAGCAGGGGACTAGCGGGGAACACAGATACGCAGTATTTT.

The V call is TRBV30, the J call TRBJ1-6, with D hard to call. V lost 4 bases, J lost 8 bases, and 15 bases lay in between. From germline, CDR1 is GTSNPN and CDR2 SVGIG (reference sequence). CDR3 length equals 14 residues. The CDR3 loop reads CAWTRVLADSPLHF. DNA for the CDR3: TGTGCCTGGACCCGGGTCCTGGCCGATTCACCCCTCCACTTT.

Only one count was recorded for this clone. The CDR3 bases are TGCGCCAGTGGACTAGCGGGAGAGACCCAGTACTTC. Translating it yields CASGLAGETQYF. The chain recombines TRBV10-2 with TRBJ2-5, with TRBD2 matching over 11 bases. The length of the CDR3 is 12 residues. The germline V gene has CDR1 WSHSY and CDR2 SAAADI. J lost 4 bases, V lost 9 bases, and 1 base had no gene match.

The chain uses TRBV15 and TRBJ1-5; D remains unclear. The germline V gene encodes CDR1 LNHNV and CDR2 YYDKDF (reference sequence). The germline V and J ends were trimmed by 0 bases and 3 bases, with 6 bases remaining between them. The CDR3 extends over 14 amino acids. CDR3 DNA sequence: TGTGCCACCAGCAGAGAAAACTTCAATCAGCCCCAGCATTTT. The encoded protein is CATSRENFNQPQHF.

V is TRBV7-9 and J is TRBJ2-5, with D maybe TRBD1 (6 bases). V was pared by 4 bases and J by 0 bases, with 12 bases between. The CDR3 length is 15 residues. Germline V gene data show CDR1 as SEHNR and CDR2 as FQNEAQ (reference sequence). The CDR3 is CASSSLRGYQETQYF. The CDR3 DNA reads TGTGCCAGCAGCTCCCTTAGGGGGTACCAAGAGACCCAGTACTTC.